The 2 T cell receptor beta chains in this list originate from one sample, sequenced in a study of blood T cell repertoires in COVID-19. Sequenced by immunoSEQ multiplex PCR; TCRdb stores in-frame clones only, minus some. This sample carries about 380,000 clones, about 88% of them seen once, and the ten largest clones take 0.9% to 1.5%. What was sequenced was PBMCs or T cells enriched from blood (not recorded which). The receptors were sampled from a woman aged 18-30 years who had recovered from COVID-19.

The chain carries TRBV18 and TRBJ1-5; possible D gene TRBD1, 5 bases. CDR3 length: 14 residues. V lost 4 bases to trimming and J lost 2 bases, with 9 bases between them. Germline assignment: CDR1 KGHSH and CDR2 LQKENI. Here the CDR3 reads CASSQGSGNQPQHF. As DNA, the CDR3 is TGTGCCAGCTCACAGGGGTCTGGCAATCAGCCCCAGCATTTT.

The DNA for the CDR3 is TGTGCCAGCAGCCGCGGGGTCGCGTACACTGAAGCTTTCTTT. Translating gives CASSRGVAYTEAFF. The V and J genes are TRBV3-1 (or the pseudogene TRBV3-2) and TRBJ1-1; D unclear. V was pared by 4 bases and J by 3 bases, with 12 bases between. From germline, CDR1 is LGHDT and CDR2 YNNKEL (reference sequence). The CDR3 has 14 amino acids.